The 22 T cell receptor beta chains in this list originate from one sample, sequenced in a study of human T cells and chemical hapten exposure. Time point denoted: patch test 1, 2 weeks after DPC sensitization. The treatment is: therapeutic diphenylcyclopropenone sensitization with weekly scalp DPC. One entry per CDR3 protein results from TCRdb running MiXCR on the RACE reads. The sample lists 60,000 to 80,000 distinct CDR3 sequences; 30% to 35% were seen once. The sequences come from whole blood, collected in connection with sensitization to the hapten diphenylcyclopropenone (DPC). The receptor source for this set is a man in his forties or fifties with alopecia areata. Some clones in this sample may be carry-over from other donors' samples.

The CDR3 loop reads CSAGEGGTALQETQYF. CDR3 sequence (DNA): TGCAGTGCTGGCGAGGGCGGGACAGCCCTCCAAGAGACCCAGTACTTC. This chain links TRBV20-1 with TRBJ2-5; D possibly corresponds to TRBD1 (7 bases). The CDR3 length is 16 residues. The V gene lost 5 bases and the J gene lost 1 base, with 20 bases spanning the gap. The V gene's germline CDR1 is DFQATT and CDR2 SNEGSKA (reference sequence).

The chain recombines TRBV28 with TRBJ2-1; TRBD1 matches 11 bases. The J segment lost 7 bases and the V segment lost 7 bases, leaving 12 bases of the junction unmatched. Germline-derived CDR1 and CDR2 are MDHEN and SYDVKM. The CDR3 contains 16 residues. The DNA for the CDR3 is TGTGCCAGCACTCCCAGAGGACAGGGGGCTGGTAATGAGCAGTTCTTC. This translates into CASTPRGQGAGNEQFF.

This rearrangement joins TRBV27 to TRBJ2-7; 10 bases agree with TRBD1. Germline CDR1 and CDR2: MNHEY and SMNVEV (reference sequence). The length of the CDR3 is 15 residues. Trimming removed 2 bases from V and 4 bases from J; junction bases left unmatched: 5. In DNA form, the CDR3 reads TGTGCCAGCAGTTTACCGGGACAGGGGTTTTACGAGCAGTACTTC. It translates to CASSLPGQGFYEQYF.

Only a few counts were recorded for this clonotype. The gene calls are TRBV29-1 and TRBJ2-7; D gene unclear. This CDR3 spans 18 amino acids. The V gene lost 6 bases and the J gene lost 2 bases, with 29 bases spanning the gap. Germline CDR1 reads SQVTM; CDR2 reads ANQGSEA. DNA for the CDR3: TGCAGCGTCGACTCTCCAACCTATCGGGTCATCACCCCCTACGAGCAGTACTTC. Protein sequence: CSVDSPTYRVITPYEQYF.

About this clonotype: The junction departs from the called germline gene at one end, perhaps through a read error. The rearrangement joins TRBV12-3 or TRBV12-4 to TRBJ1-1; D ambiguous. The CDR3 is 13 residues long. The CDR3 reads CASSPVQYTETFF. The CDR3 DNA is TGTGCCAGCAGTCCAGTCCAGTACACTGAAACTTTCTTT.

V gene TRBV3-1 combines with J gene TRBJ2-5; 10 bases match TRBD2. There are 16 residues in the CDR3. Germline CDR1 and CDR2: LGHDT and YNNKEL (reference sequence). J lost 5 bases, V lost 4 bases, and 10 bases had no gene match. The CDR3 DNA follows: TGTGCCAGCAGCCCTGCCCGGCTAGCGGGAGCTGAGACCCAGTACTTC. Translated, it gives CASSPARLAGAETQYF.

The rearrangement links TRBV6-2 or TRBV6-3 to TRBJ2-5; possibly TRBD1 for D (5 bases). This CDR3 is 15 amino acids long. Germline CDR1 is MNHEY and CDR2 is SVGEGT. Between the trimmed V and J ends, which lost 6 bases and 1 base, there was a span of 15 bases. Here the CDR3 DNA reads TGTGCCAGCAGACTCCCCGGACAAATCCAAGAGACCCAGTACTTC. Its translation is CASRLPGQIQETQYF.

This clonotype was counted a few times. The V and J genes are TRBV3-1 and TRBJ2-1; no firm D call. The CDR3 has 16 residues. Germline values: CDR1 LGHDT, CDR2 YNNKEL (reference sequence). Trimming stripped 4 bases from V and 0 bases from J, with 13 bases between. The CDR3 coding sequence is TGTGCCAGCAGCCCCGCGTACGCCAGCTCCTACAATGAGCAGTTCTTC. This encodes CASSPAYASSYNEQFF.

Turning to this clonotype: One end of the junction fails to match germline, which may point to a read error. The V call is TRBV11-2, the J call TRBJ2-3; TRBD1 aligns across 7 bases. CDR3 length: 13 residues. CDR1 SGHAT and CDR2 FQNNGV come from the germline V gene. In DNA, the CDR3 is TGTGCCAGCAGCCTGACAGGGTCAGATACGCAGTGTTTT. Amino acids: CASSLTGSDTQCF. Together with reference TRBV11-2 and TRBJ2-3, the CDR3 gives the full variable domain: EAGVAQSPRYKIIEKRQSVAFWCNPISGHATLYWYQQILGQGPKLLIQFQNNGVVDDSQLPKDRFSAERLKGVDSTLKIQPAKLEDSAVYLCASSLTGSDTQCFGPGTRLTVL.

The chain combines TRBV3-1 with TRBJ2-1; 10 bases are a match to TRBD2. Germline V gene sequence: CDR1 LGHDT, CDR2 YNNKEL (reference sequence). The ends lost 6 bases at V and 3 bases at J; junction bases unmatched: 5. This CDR3 is 15 amino acids long. CDR3 sequence (DNA): TGTGCCAGCAGGCACTCTAGCGGGGGCTACAATGAGCAGTTCTTC. Residues: CASRHSSGGYNEQFF.

This clonotype was seen only a few times. CDR3 residues: CASSLFRTSGLNEQFF. Written as DNA, the CDR3 is TGTGCCAGCAGCTTATTTAGGACTAGCGGATTGAATGAGCAGTTCTTC. V gene TRBV7-8 combines with J gene TRBJ2-1; TRBD2 aligns across 10 bases. V gave up 2 bases and J gave up 7 bases; unmatched junction bases: 8. CDR3 length: 16 residues. Per the germline V gene, CDR1 is SGHVS and CDR2 is FQNEAQ. Together with reference TRBV7-8 and TRBJ2-1, the CDR3 gives the full variable domain: GAGVSQSPRYKVAKRGQDVALRCDPISGHVSLFWYQQALGQGPEFLTYFQNEAQLDKSGLPSDRFFAERPEGSVSTLKIQRTQQEDSAVYLCASSLFRTSGLNEQFFGPGTRLTVL.

This clonotype appeared once. Written as DNA, the CDR3 is TGTGCCAGTAGTATAGATGGGAGACCCCGGAATGAGCAGTTCTTC. This encodes CASSIDGRPRNEQFF. V and J are TRBV19 and TRBJ2-1; TRBD2 might be the D (5 bases). Germline V lookup: CDR1 LNHDA, CDR2 SQIVND (reference sequence). The V end was cut by 0 bases, the J end by 7 bases, with 13 bases between. CDR3 size: 15 residues.

A few counts support this clonotype. V usage is TRBV3-1 and J usage is TRBJ2-1, with TRBD2 identical over 11 bases. The V gene's germline CDR1 is LGHDT and CDR2 YNNKEL (reference sequence). V gave up 1 base and J gave up 5 bases; unmatched junction bases: 4. The CDR3 sequence is 16 residues long. In nucleotides, the CDR3 is TGTGCCAGCAGCCAAGTAACGACTAGCGGGAACAATGAGCAGTTCTTC. This translates into CASSQVTTSGNNEQFF.

In its sample, this clonotype was seen a few times. This chain uses TRBV6-5 with TRBJ2-7; D is possibly TRBD1 (7 bases). Germline V gives CDR1 MNHEY, CDR2 SVGAGI. Deletions cut 4 bases from V and 2 bases from J, with 15 bases between. This CDR3 contains 15 residues. The CDR3 protein is CASSSRAGQTYEQYF. CDR3 in DNA: TGTGCCAGCAGTTCCCGGGCGGGACAGACCTACGAGCAGTACTTC.

The sample holds a few counts of this clonotype. This chain links TRBV12-3 or TRBV12-4 with TRBJ2-7; possibly TRBD2 for D (6 bases). The CDR3 is 14 residues long. V was pared by 6 bases and J by 0 bases, with 12 bases between. The CDR3 coding sequence is TGTGCCAGCAGCCCTGGGGGGAGCTCCTACGAGCAGTACTTC. Translated, it gives CASSPGGSSYEQYF.

This sequence joins TRBV7-2 and TRBJ2-1; D perhaps matches TRBD2 (6 bases). The CDR3 has 13 amino acids. The V and J ends lost 6 bases and 4 bases respectively, with 10 bases between them. Per germline, CDR1 SGHTA and CDR2 FQGNSA. In DNA form, the CDR3 reads TGTGCCAGCAGGGCTAGCGCGTACAATGAGCAGTTCTTC. The encoded protein is CASRASAYNEQFF.

CDR3 sequence (DNA): TGCAGCGTTGAACAGGGGATAGATACGCAGTATTTT. This translates into CSVEQGIDTQYF. The genes are TRBV29-1 and TRBJ2-3, with D possibly matching TRBD1 (6 bases). V was trimmed by 2 bases and J by 5 bases, leaving 8 bases between them. The CDR3 runs 12 residues. CDR1 and CDR2 from the germline V gene are SQVTM and ANQGSEA.

Comment on this clonotype: This likely comes from a read error, as the CDR3 has no conserved phenylalanine or tryptophan at its end. The chain recombines TRBV12-3 or TRBV12-4 with TRBJ2-1; the D gene could be TRBD1 or TRBD2 (5 bases each). This CDR3 has 15 residues. Trimming shortened V by 5 bases and J by 4 bases, and 15 bases separated the two germline ends. The CDR3 coding sequence is TGTGCCAGCAGTGCACCGGGACGGGGATACAATGAGCAGTTCGTC. Encoded protein: CASSAPGRGYNEQFV.

CDR3 amino acids: CASSQGTSGSKSETQYF. DNA of the CDR3: TGTGCCAGCAGCCAAGGAACTAGCGGGAGTAAGTCCGAGACCCAGTACTTC. V is TRBV4-2 and J is TRBJ2-5; 11 bases line up with TRBD2. The CDR3 has 17 residues. V dropped 1 base and J dropped 5; count of bases not matched to a gene: 9. The germline V gene has CDR1 LGHNA and CDR2 YNFKEQ.

This clonotype was observed a single time. The rearrangement links TRBV12-3 or TRBV12-4 to TRBJ2-2; D not resolved. The V end lost 6 bases, the J end lost 4 bases, and 9 bases lay between the germline ends. This CDR3 spans 13 amino acids. CDR3 protein: CASRGQATGELFF. Written as DNA, the CDR3 is TGTGCCAGCAGGGGTCAGGCCACCGGGGAGCTGTTTTTT.

For the CDR3, the DNA is TGTGCCAGCAGCGTGGGGGGACAGGCCTCTGTTATCCTCGCCAATGAGCAGTTCTTC. This encodes CASSVGGQASVILANEQFF. V gene TRBV6-2 or TRBV6-3 combines with J gene TRBJ2-1, with TRBD1 identical over 8 bases. This CDR3 spans 19 amino acids. J gave up 6 bases and V 6 bases, and 22 bases lay outside the gene matches. CDR1 MNHEY and CDR2 SVGEGT come from the germline V gene.

The J gene is TRBJ2-7, the V gene TRBV4-3; tentatively, D is TRBD1 or TRBD2 (5 bases each). Germline V gene lookup returns CDR1 LGHNA and CDR2 YSLEER. With 2 bases removed from V and 3 bases from J, the gap between germline ends came to 14 bases. The CDR3 covers 15 residues. The chain's CDR3 is CASSQSTGAVYEQYF. CDR3 bases: TGCGCCAGCAGCCAATCAACCGGGGCCGTCTACGAGCAGTACTTC.